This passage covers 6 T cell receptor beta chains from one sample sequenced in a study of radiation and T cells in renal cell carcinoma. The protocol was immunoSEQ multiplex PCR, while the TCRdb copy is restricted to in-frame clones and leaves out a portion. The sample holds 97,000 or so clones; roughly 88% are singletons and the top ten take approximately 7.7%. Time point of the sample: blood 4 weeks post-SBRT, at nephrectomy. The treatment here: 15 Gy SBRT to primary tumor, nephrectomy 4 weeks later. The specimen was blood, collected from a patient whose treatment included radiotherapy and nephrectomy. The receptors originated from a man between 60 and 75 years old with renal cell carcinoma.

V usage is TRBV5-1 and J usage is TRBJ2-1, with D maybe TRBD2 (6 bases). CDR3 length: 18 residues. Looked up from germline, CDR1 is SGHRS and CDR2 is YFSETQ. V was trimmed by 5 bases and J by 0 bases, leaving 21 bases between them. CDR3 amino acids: CASSPAVSGWSSYNEQFF. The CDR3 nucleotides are TGCGCCAGCAGTCCAGCCGTCAGCGGGTGGAGCTCCTACAATGAGCAGTTCTTC.

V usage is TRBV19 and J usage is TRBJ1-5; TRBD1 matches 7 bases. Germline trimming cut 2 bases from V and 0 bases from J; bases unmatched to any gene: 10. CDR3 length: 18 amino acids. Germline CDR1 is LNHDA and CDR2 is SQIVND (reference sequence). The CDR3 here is CASSINRGVEYSNQPQHF. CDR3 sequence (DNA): TGTGCCAGTAGTATAAACAGGGGCGTGGAGTATAGCAATCAGCCCCAGCATTTT.

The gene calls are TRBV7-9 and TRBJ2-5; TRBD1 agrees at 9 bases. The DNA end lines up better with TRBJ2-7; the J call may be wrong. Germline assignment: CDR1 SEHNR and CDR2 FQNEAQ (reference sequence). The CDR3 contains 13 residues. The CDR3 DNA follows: TGTGCCAGCAGCCAGGACAGGGGCTACGAGCAGTACTTC. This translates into CASSQDRGYEQYF.

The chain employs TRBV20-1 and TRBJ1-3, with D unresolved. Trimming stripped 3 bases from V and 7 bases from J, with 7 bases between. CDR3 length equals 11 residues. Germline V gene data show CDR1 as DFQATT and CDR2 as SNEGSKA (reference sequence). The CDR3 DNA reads TGCAGTGCTAGCTTGCGGAACACCATATATTTT. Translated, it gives CSASLRNTIYF.

CDR3 amino acids: CASSRGDRAYEQYF. The DNA for the CDR3 is TGTGCCAGCTCCAGGGGGGACCGAGCCTACGAGCAGTACTTC. This chain connects TRBV6-5 to TRBJ2-7, with TRBD1 as a possible D gene (7 bases). The CDR3 loop spans 14 amino acids. Trimming removed 8 bases from V and 2 bases from J, with 16 bases in between. Germline V CDR1 and CDR2: MNHEY, SVGAGI.

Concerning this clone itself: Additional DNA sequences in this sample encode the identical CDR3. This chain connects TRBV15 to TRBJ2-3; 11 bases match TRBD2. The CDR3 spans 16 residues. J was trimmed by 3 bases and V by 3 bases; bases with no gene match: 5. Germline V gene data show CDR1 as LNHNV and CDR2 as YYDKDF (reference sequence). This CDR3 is CATSRALAGGTDTQYF. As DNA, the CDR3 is TGTGCCACCAGCAGGGCCCTAGCGGGAGGAACAGATACGCAGTATTTT.